This T cell receptor beta chain appears in the sequencing data of a study of cytomegalovirus exposure and HLA in healthy donors (dated by TCRdb to between 2016 and 2019). The study in broad terms: In an earlier analysis of approximately 500 of the donors, 250 to 350 Gb of sequence data and some 120 million unique TCR beta sequences from about 179 million T cells were reported. Approximately 300 gigabases of sequencing data and approximately 80 million unique TCR sequences were included in an early release covering about 700 HLA-typed donors. Among the roughly 380 genotyped donors, approximately 82% belonged to the genetic ancestry cluster associated with self-reported Caucasian donors. The study was designed to test whether signatures of past pathogen exposure could be identified by cataloging public T cell receptors. The study used immunosequencing to profile the T cell repertoires of approximately 630 subjects and linked those repertoires to cytomegalovirus serostatus. Along with the roughly 670-subject first cohort, a separate validation cohort of 120 different subjects was used. To predict cytomegalovirus infection status, the study brought together high-throughput TCR immunosequencing, statistical association of individual TCRs with disease status, and machine learning. To study patterns of TCR occurrence, a later analysis re-analyzed previously published TCR beta repertoires from 600 to 750 donors and added high-resolution HLA genotyping. In the later analysis, no new phenotypic data were used to find candidate immune exposures; instead, reliance was placed on TCR beta sequences and their occurrence across donors. In an earlier analysis of about 590 of the donors, high-throughput TCR beta sequencing was used to judge whether each TCR beta V gene segment behaved as functional or pseudogenic. Donor age, sex, ethnicity and CMV serostatus were compiled alongside the repertoire data. Genome-wide SNP genotypes for about three fifths of the 666 donors were used in a later genetic analysis, which treated that subset as a discovery cohort. Every repertoire in the discovery cohort had been generated on one and the same sequencing platform. Both class I and class II loci were covered by HLA typing, at four-digit resolution. Typing coverage differed by locus: A, B, C, DRB1 and DQB1 were typed in about 629-640 donors, DQA1 in about 500, DPA1 in some 610, and DPB1 in just under 480. Roughly 5 DR-DQ haplotypes were handled as single units for association and clustering, since linkage in the cohort was strong. Among some 400 genotyped donors of the cohort, an average of roughly 230,000 unique TCR beta nucleotide sequences was sequenced per donor, of which about 18% were non-productive. The paper's findings and limits, for the study overall: A later genetic analysis associated a missense DCLRE1C variant with V-gene and J-gene trimming of TCR beta chains, and an independent cohort replicated the association. Because HLA typing was unavailable for some donors at each locus, only the typed subset was used in association tests. Some IMGT-functional V segments, including TRBV6-2 and TRBV6-3, could not be distinguished by the 87-base-pair reads and were therefore excluded. Because counts were too low, about 18 rarely observed V segments, including chromosome 9 orphons, were left out of the earlier analysis of about 620 of the donors. Specific HLA alleles were associated with 16,951 TCR beta sequences at a false discovery rate of 0.05 in a later analysis. In this cohort, only TCR beta chains were sequenced, and detectable features were limited by the absence of alpha or paired-chain data. Cytomegalovirus status was reported to be diagnosed by the classifier with high specificity and sensitivity in both the original and validation cohorts. Roughly uniform sequencing depth across donors was assumed in presence/absence analyses, although this assumption may not hold. A group of highly shared sequence variants was considered likely to be a technical artifact of the sequencing pipeline. A later analysis reported that several top co-occurrence clusters appeared linked to parvovirus B19, influenza, CMV and Epstein-Barr virus. Most TCR sequences were seen in very few donors, while some public TCRs were found in many individuals. The study listed 150 to 200 TCR beta chains as associated with cytomegalovirus. According to a later genetic analysis, donors in an Asian-associated ancestry cluster had fewer N-insertions in productive TCRs than the approximately 610-donor mean. For the cohort, immune exposure information was limited to CMV serostatus. A few of the identified cytomegalovirus-associated TCR beta chains were confirmed in vitro to be specific for cytomegalovirus antigens. The authors suggested that the approach could potentially be extended to other disease states and immunological phenotypes. A further reported finding was that TCR beta sequences accurately predicted the HLA-A and HLA-B alleles for most subjects in the first cohort. In a later analysis, HLA-associated TCR beta chains were found to be more clonally expanded and to have lower generation probabilities than equally common non-associated chains. According to a later analysis, most CMV-associated TCR beta chains appeared to be HLA-restricted, and the HLA associations seemed to be driven largely by CMV exposure. A later analysis found that TCR association rates varied across HLA loci, with DRB1 alleles showing the most associated TCRs and HLA-C alleles the fewest. In an earlier analysis of some 500 of the donors, most TCR beta V segments were observed in productive rearrangements about 87% or about 30% of the time, broadly matching IMGT annotations. Linkage disequilibrium might explain the correlated functional status among segregating V segments, but an unknown experimental factor could not be excluded. When HLA alleles, especially DR and DQ, strongly co-occurred, attributing TCR associations to individual alleles was difficult.

V drops 3 bases and J drops 6 bases, leaving 6 bases in between. CDR1 and CDR2 are drawn from the germline V gene (reference sequence): MNHEY, SMNVEV. Including cysteine and phenylalanine, the CDR3 has 11 amino acids. The retained sequence is limited to the CDR3, 33 bases, with the frame set at the first base. The library was built by means of the immunoSEQ multiplex PCR assay. For the multiplex PCR, a mixture combining 60 forward primers for TCR Vbeta segments and 13 reverse primers for TCR Jbeta segments was used. Amplification of the CDR3 region of rearranged TCR beta genes was performed with a multiplex PCR assay on genomic DNA. The amplified TCR beta libraries were sequenced on the Illumina HiSeq System as 87-base-pair reads. In the source study's methods: In a later analysis, 80 million or so unique TCR beta chains were counted across the approximately 640 repertoires, and roughly 11 million of these chains were shared by at least two donors. Raw reads were error-corrected and collapsed into unique sequences by a nearest-neighbor algorithm in which closely related sequences were merged to remove PCR and sequencing errors. To assign V, D and J gene segments, CDR3 sequences were aligned to IMGT reference sequences. For a sequence to be retained, a match of at least six nucleotides was required to both a V gene segment and a J gene segment. Rearrangements were called productive when the CDR3 lacked stop codons and stayed in frame with V and J; all others were non-productive. Following IMGT convention, CDR3 was defined as the stretch from the second conserved V-encoded cysteine to the conserved J-encoded phenylalanine. The earlier analysis of about 500 of the donors excluded sequences that lacked an unambiguous match to a single V gene segment. In an earlier analysis of approximately 610 of the donors, V segments were called functional above 56.7% productive rearrangements and were called segregating when the between-donor standard deviation exceeded 5%. A statistical classification framework was built to diagnose cytomegalovirus status from the catalog of TCR beta chain sequences. A later analysis assigned V and J genes by comparing TCR nucleotide sequences with IMGT/GENE-DB human TR gene sequences. A later analysis assigned CDR3 sequences and most-parsimonious VDJ recombination scenarios with the TCRdist pipeline. In a later analysis, each TCR beta chain was defined by its CDR3 amino acid sequence together with its V-gene family, and reads lacking a unique V-gene family were excluded. To address suspected cross-contamination and a sequencing artifact, a later analysis removed 592 highly shared, low-generation-probability nucleotide sequences. In a later analysis, a clonal expansion index for each public chain was calculated from normalized within-repertoire ranks of inferred template counts. In a later analysis, generation probabilities were computed with a VDJ recombination model fitted to out-of-frame rearrangements, and the resulting probabilities were checked against IGoR. A later analysis scored TCR-TCR, TCR-HLA and TCR-CMV co-occurrence with hypergeometric tests, applying a repertoire-size bias correction to TCR pairs. A later analysis estimated false discovery rates by permuting HLA or CMV assignments 20 times. In a later analysis, co-occurring TCRs were grouped with DBSCAN, and TCRdist sequence similarity was added when clustering was performed within HLA-allele-positive subsets. For co-occurrence clustering, repertoires with fewer than 30,000 or more than 120,000 public chains were excluded, along with about five repertoires with anomalous nucleotide sharing. The table comes from immuneACCESS by way of TCRdb, which keeps in-frame sequences with V and J called. Part of the clones is missing from these tables; in studies checked, under half for an unresolved V gene and the rest for unknown reasons. V and J calls and clone size come straight from that table; D and trimming were deduced from the DNA. The table for this sample lists tens of thousands of clones; approximately 71% of them were counted only once. 25% of the sample is taken by the ten largest.

The cohort consisted of approximately 670 healthy bone marrow donors. Cohort members were all nominally healthy when sampled, although unrecorded immune exposures were likely present. The donor tested CMV seropositive, placing the donor among the 289 seropositive members of the cohort. Each donor provided a peripheral blood sample, and peripheral blood mononuclear cells were used for TCR beta sequencing. Genomic DNA was extracted from the blood cell samples with the Qiagen DNeasy Blood Extraction Kit. About this clone itself: It lacks a known antigen. No clone much larger than this one lies a single base away; base qualities are absent.

Sequences were obtained from PBMCs. The TCR sequence derives from a man aged 45-60 years in good health and CMV-seropositive. The rearranged segments are TRBV27 and TRBJ2-7; D gene: possibly TRBD2, on 5 matching bases. The DNA reads as follows: TGTGCCAGCAGTTTCCGGGGCGAGCAGTACTTC. It encodes CASSFRGEQYF.